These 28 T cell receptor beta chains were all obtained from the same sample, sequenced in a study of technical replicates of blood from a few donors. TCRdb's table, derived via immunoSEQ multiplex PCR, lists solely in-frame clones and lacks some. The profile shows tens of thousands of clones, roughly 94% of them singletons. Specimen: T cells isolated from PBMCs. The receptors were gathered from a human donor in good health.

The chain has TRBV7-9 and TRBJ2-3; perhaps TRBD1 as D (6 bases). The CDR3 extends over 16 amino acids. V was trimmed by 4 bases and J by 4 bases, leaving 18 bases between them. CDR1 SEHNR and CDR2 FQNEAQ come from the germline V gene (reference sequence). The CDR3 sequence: CASSSGQLSLADTQYF. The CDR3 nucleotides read TGTGCCAGCAGCTCCGGACAGCTCTCTCTGGCAGATACGCAGTATTTT. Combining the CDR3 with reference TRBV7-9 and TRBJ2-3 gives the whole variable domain DTGVSQNPRHKITKRGQNVTFRCDPISEHNRLYWYRQTLGQGPEFLTYFQNEAQLEKSRLLSDRFSAERPKGSFSTLEIQRTEQGDSAMYLCASSSGQLSLADTQYFGPGTRLTVL.

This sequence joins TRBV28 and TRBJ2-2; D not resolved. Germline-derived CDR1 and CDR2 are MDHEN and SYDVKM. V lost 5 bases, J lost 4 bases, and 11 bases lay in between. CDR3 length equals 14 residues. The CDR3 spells CASSPGLFTGELFF. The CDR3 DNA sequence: TGTGCCAGCAGTCCGGGTCTTTTCACCGGGGAGCTGTTTTTT.

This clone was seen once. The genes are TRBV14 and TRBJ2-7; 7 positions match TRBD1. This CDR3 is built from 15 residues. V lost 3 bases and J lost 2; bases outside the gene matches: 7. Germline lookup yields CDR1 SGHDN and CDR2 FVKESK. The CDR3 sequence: CASSHEGAGPYEQYF. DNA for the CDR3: TGTGCCAGCAGCCATGAGGGGGCAGGCCCCTACGAGCAGTACTTC.

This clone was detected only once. The CDR3 protein is CASTKTSGGADTQYF. CDR3 nucleotides: TGTGCCAGCACCAAAACTAGCGGGGGAGCAGATACGCAGTATTTT. The rearrangement uses TRBV28 and TRBJ2-3; 11 bases agree with TRBD2. Looked up from germline, CDR1 is MDHEN and CDR2 is SYDVKM. The V gene end was trimmed by 7 bases and the J gene end by 4 bases; junction bases not matched to a gene: 7. This CDR3 region has 15 residues.

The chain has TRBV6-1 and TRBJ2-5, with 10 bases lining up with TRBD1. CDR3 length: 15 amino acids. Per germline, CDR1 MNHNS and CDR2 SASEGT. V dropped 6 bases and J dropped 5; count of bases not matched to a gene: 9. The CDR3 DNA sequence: TGTGCCAGCAGCGCCGGGACAGGGGCATACGAGACCCAGTACTTC. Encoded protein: CASSAGTGAYETQYF.

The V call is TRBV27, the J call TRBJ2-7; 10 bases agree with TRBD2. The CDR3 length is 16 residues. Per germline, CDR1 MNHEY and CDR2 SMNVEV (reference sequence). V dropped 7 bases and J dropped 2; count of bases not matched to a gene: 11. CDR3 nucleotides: TGTGCCAGCACACCGAGAGCGGGAGGGCTCCCCTACGAGCAGTACTTC. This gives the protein CASTPRAGGLPYEQYF.

CDR3 protein: CASSQSIGEQFF. The CDR3, as DNA: TGTGCCAGCAGCCAATCGATCGGTGAGCAGTTCTTC. The chain recombines TRBV14 with TRBJ2-1, with D uncertain. The CDR3 extends over 12 amino acids. From germline, CDR1 is SGHDN and CDR2 FVKESK. The V end was cut by 2 bases, the J end by 9 bases, with 8 bases between. Using reference TRBV14 and TRBJ2-1 for the parts outside the CDR3, the full variable domain is EAGVTQFPSHSVIEKGQTVTLRCDPISGHDNLYWYRRVMGKEIKFLLHFVKESKQDESGMPNNRFLAERTGGTYSTLKVQPAELEDSGVYFCASSQSIGEQFFGPGTRLTVL.

The CDR3 loop reads CASSLPSGSYEQYF. CDR3 coding DNA: TGCGCCAGCAGCTTGCCTAGCGGGAGTTACGAGCAGTACTTC. The chain employs TRBV5-1 and TRBJ2-7; 10 bases agree with TRBD2. The CDR3 covers 14 residues. Germline V gene sequence: CDR1 SGHRS, CDR2 YFSETQ. J was trimmed by 4 bases and V by 1 base; bases with no gene match: 2.

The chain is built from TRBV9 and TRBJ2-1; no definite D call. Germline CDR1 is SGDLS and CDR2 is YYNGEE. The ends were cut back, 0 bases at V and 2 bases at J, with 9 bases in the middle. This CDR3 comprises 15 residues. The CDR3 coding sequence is TGTGCCAGCAGCGTAGGAGAACGCCCCTACAATGAGCAGTTCTTC. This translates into CASSVGERPYNEQFF.

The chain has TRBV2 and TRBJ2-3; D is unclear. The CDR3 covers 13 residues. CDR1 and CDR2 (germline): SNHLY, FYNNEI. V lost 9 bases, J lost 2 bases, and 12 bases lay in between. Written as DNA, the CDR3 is TGTGCCAGACACGTAACCCCCACAGATACGCAGTATTTT. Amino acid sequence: CARHVTPTDTQYF.

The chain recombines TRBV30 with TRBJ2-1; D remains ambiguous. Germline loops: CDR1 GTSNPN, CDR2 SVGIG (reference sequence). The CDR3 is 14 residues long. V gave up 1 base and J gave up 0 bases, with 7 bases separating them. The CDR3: CAWSGSPSYNEQFF. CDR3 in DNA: TGTGCCTGGAGTGGTAGCCCCTCCTACAATGAGCAGTTCTTC. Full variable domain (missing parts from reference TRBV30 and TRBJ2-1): SQTIHQWPATLVQPVGSPLSLECTVEGTSNPNLYWYRQAAGRGLQLLFYSVGIGQISSEVPQNLSASRPQDRQFILSSKKLLLSDSGFYLCAWSGSPSYNEQFFGPGTRLTVL.

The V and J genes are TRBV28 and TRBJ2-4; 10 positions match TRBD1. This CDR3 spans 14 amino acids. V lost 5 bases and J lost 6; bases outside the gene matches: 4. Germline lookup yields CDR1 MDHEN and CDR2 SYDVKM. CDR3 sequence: CASSLGDRGNIQYF. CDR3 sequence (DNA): TGTGCCAGCAGTCTGGGGGACAGGGGAAACATTCAGTACTTC. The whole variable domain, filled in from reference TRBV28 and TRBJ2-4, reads DVKVTQSSRYLVKRTGEKVFLECVQDMDHENMFWYRQDPGLGLRLIYFSYDVKMKEKGDIPEGYSVSREKKERFSLILESASTNQTSMYLCASSLGDRGNIQYFGAGTRLSVL.

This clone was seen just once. In nucleotides, the CDR3 is TGTGCCAGCAGCCGTCTAACCAAGGACAGGGCCGAGACCCAGTACTTC. Amino acids: CASSRLTKDRAETQYF. The chain is built from TRBV7-3 and TRBJ2-5, with 8 bases matching TRBD1. This CDR3 has 16 residues. The germline gives CDR1 SGHTA, CDR2 FQGTGA. V lost 5 bases and J lost 5; bases outside the gene matches: 13. Combining the CDR3 with reference TRBV7-3 and TRBJ2-5 gives the whole variable domain GAGVSQTPSNKVTEKGKYVELRCDPISGHTALYWYRQSLGQGPEFLIYFQGTGAADDSGLPNDRFFAVRPEGSVSTLKIQRTERGDSAVYLCASSRLTKDRAETQYFGPGTRLLVL.

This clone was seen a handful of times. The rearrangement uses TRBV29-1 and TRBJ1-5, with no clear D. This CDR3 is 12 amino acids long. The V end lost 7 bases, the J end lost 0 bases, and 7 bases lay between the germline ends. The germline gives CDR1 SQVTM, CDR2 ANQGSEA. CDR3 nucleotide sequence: TGCAGCGCCTCTTATAGCAATCAGCCCCAGCATTTT. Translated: CSASYSNQPQHF.

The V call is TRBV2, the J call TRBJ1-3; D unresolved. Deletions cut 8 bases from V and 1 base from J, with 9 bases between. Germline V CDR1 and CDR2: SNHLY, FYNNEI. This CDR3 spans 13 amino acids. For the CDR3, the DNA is TGTGCCAGCCATCGGGAATCTGGAAACACCATATATTTT. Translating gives CASHRESGNTIYF.

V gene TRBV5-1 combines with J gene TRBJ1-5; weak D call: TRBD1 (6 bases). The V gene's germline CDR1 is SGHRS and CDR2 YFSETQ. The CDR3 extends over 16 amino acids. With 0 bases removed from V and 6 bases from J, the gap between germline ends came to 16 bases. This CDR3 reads CASSLALQGWGQPQHF. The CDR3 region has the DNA TGCGCCAGCAGCTTGGCCCTTCAGGGGTGGGGTCAGCCCCAGCATTTT. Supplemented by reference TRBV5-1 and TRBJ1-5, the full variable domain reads KAGVTQTPRYLIKTRGQQVTLSCSPISGHRSVSWYQQTPGQGLQFLFEYFSETQRNKGNFPGRFSGRQFSNSRSEMNVSTLELGDSALYLCASSLALQGWGQPQHFGDGTRLSIL.

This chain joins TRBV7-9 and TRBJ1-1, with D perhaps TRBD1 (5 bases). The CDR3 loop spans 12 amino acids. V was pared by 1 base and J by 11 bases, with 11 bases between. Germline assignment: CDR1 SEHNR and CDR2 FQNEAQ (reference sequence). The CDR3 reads CASSLEGRGAFF. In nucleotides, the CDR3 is TGTGCCAGCAGCTTAGAAGGTAGGGGTGCTTTCTTT.

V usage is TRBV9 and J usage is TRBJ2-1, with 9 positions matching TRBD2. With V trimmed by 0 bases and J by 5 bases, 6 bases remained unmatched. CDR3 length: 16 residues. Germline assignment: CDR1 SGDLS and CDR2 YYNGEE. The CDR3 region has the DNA TGTGCCAGCAGCGTAGCTACGGGACTAGCAGACAATGAGCAGTTCTTC. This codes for CASSVATGLADNEQFF.

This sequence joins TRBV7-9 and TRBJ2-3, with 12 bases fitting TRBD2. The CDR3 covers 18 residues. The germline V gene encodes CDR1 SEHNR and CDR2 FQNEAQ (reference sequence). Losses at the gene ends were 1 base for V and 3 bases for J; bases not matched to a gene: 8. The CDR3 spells CASSLDRLAGGRTDTQYF. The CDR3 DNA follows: TGTGCCAGCAGCTTAGATCGTCTAGCGGGAGGGCGGACAGATACGCAGTATTTT.

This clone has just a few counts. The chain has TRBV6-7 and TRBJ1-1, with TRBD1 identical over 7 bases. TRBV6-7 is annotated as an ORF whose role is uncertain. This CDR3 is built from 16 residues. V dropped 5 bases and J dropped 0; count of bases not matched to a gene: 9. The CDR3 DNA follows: TGTGCCAGCAGTAATATCGGGACAGACATGAACACTGAAGCTTTCTTT. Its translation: CASSNIGTDMNTEAFF.

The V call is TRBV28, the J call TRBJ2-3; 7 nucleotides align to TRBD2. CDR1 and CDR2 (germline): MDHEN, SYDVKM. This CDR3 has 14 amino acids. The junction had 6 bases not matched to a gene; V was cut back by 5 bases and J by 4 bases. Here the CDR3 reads CASSTLAVSDTQYF. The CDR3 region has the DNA TGTGCCAGCAGTACGCTAGCGGTATCAGATACGCAGTATTTT. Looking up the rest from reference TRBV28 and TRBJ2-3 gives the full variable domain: DVKVTQSSRYLVKRTGEKVFLECVQDMDHENMFWYRQDPGLGLRLIYFSYDVKMKEKGDIPEGYSVSREKKERFSLILESASTNQTSMYLCASSTLAVSDTQYFGPGTRLTVL.

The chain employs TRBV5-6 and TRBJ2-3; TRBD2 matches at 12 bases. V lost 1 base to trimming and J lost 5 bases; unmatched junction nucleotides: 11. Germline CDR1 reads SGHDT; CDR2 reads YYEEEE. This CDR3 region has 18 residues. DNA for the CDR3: TGTGCCAGCAGCTTGCGGGGTCTAGCGGGAGGGTATGGAGATACGCAGTATTTT. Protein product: CASSLRGLAGGYGDTQYF.

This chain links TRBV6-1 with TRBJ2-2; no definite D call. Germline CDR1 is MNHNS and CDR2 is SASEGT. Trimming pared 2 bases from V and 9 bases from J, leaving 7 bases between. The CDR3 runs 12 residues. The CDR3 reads CASSETVRELFF. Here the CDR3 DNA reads TGTGCCAGCAGTGAAACGGTCCGGGAGCTGTTTTTT.

The CDR3 nucleotides read TGTGCCAGCAGCTTGGAGGGGTACGGCGGAAAACTGTTTTTT. This gives the protein CASSLEGYGGKLFF. This rearrangement joins TRBV5-4 to TRBJ1-4; a possible D gene is TRBD1 (5 bases). The CDR3 is made up of 14 amino acids. Per germline, CDR1 SGHNT and CDR2 YYREEE (reference sequence). Trimming stripped 0 bases from V and 10 bases from J, with 13 bases between.

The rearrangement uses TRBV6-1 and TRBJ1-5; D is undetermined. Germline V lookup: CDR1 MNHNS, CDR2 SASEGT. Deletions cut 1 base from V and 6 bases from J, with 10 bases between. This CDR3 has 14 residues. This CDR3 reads CASSEVGGAQPQHF. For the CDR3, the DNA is TGTGCCAGCAGTGAAGTGGGAGGCGCTCAGCCCCAGCATTTT.

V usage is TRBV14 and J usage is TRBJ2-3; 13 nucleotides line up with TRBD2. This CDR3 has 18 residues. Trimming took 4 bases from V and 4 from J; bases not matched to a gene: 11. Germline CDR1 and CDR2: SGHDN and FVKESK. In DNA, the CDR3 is TGTGCCAGCAGCCGGGGACTAGCGGGATCCTACCTGGCAGATACGCAGTATTTT. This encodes CASSRGLAGSYLADTQYF.

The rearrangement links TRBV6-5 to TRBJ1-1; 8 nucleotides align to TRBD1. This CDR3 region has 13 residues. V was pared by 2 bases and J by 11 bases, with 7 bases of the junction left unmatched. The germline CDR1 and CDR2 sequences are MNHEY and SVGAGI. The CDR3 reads CASSYRTGQQAFF. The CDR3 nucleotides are TGTGCCAGCAGTTACCGGACAGGGCAGCAGGCTTTCTTT.

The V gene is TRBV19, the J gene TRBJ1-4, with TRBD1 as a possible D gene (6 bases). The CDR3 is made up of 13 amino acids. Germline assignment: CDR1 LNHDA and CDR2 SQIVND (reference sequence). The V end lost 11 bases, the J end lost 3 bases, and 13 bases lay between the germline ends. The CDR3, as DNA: TGTGCCTGCAGACAGGTACCTAATGAAAAACTGTTTTTT. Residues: CACRQVPNEKLFF.